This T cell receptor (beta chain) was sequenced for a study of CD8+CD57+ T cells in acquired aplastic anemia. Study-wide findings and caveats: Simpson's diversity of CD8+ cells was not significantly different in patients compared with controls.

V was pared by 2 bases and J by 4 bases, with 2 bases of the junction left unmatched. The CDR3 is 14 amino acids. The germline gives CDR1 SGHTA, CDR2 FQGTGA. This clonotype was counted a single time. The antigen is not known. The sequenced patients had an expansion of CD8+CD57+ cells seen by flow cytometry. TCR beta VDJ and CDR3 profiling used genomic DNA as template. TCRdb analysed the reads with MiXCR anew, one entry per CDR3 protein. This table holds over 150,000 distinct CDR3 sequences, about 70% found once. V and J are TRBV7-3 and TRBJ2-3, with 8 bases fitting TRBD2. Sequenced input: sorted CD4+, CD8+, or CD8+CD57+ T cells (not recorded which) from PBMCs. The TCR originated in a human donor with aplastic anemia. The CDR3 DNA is TGTGCCAGCAGCTTAGTGCGGGAGGCAGATACGCAGTATTTT. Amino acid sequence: CASSLVREADTQYF.